Below are 30 T cell receptor beta chains sequenced from a single sample in a study of glioma-infiltrating T cells after dendritic cell vaccination. Profiled with immunoSEQ multiplex PCR; TCRdb holds only in-frame clones, not every one. The sample has about 65,000 clones; approximately 86% are singletons. As to time point: after dendritic cell vaccination, including at tumor progression/relapse. This specimen was blood, taken after dendritic cell vaccination. These receptors all stem from a human donor with glioblastoma.

The chain links TRBV4-3 to TRBJ2-7; 8 positions match TRBD1. V lost 5 bases, J lost 3 bases, and 6 bases stayed unmatched. The CDR3 sequence is 14 residues long. CDR1 is LGHNA and CDR2 is YSLEER in the germline V gene. In DNA form, the CDR3 reads TGCGCCAGCAGCACGCAACAGGGGGTCTACGAGCAGTACTTC. It yields the protein CASSTQQGVYEQYF.

The chain employs TRBV27 and TRBJ1-1, with TRBD1 matching 7 bases. From germline, CDR1 is MNHEY and CDR2 SMNVEV (reference sequence). This CDR3 contains 15 residues. The trim removed 6 bases at V and 5 bases at J, leaving 12 bases unmatched. The CDR3 loop reads CASSSRQGRGTEAFF. As DNA, the CDR3 is TGTGCCAGCAGCTCCCGACAGGGTCGGGGGACTGAAGCTTTCTTT.

This rearrangement joins TRBV11-2 to TRBJ1-4; 8 bases are shared with TRBD1. Per germline, CDR1 SGHAT and CDR2 FQNNGV. Unmatched junction bases numbered 5, after V lost 3 bases and J lost 8 bases. The CDR3 covers 14 residues. CDR3 protein: CASSLDRVPEKLFF. CDR3 in DNA: TGTGCCAGCAGCTTGGACAGGGTTCCCGAAAAACTGTTTTTT.

The V gene is TRBV2, the J gene TRBJ2-1; 7 bases line up with TRBD2. The CDR3 extends over 14 amino acids. V trimming: 7 bases; J trimming: 1 base; junction bases outside the gene matches: 4. From germline, CDR1 is SNHLY and CDR2 FYNNEI. CDR3 DNA sequence: TGTGCCAGCAATCCGGGGGGTTCCTACAATGAGCAGTTCTTC. Its translation is CASNPGGSYNEQFF. Looking up the rest from reference TRBV2 and TRBJ2-1 gives the full variable domain: EPEVTQTPSHQVTQMGQEVILRCVPISNHLYFYWYRQILGQKVEFLVSFYNNEISEKSEIFDDQFSVERPDGSNFTLKIRSTKLEDSAMYFCASNPGGSYNEQFFGPGTRLTVL.

The chain combines TRBV7-2 with TRBJ1-4, with 7 nucleotides matching TRBD1. From germline, CDR1 is SGHTA and CDR2 FQGNSA. This CDR3 has 15 residues. J was trimmed by 5 bases and V by 4 bases; bases with no gene match: 7. The CDR3 is CASSYRDRKNEKLFF. DNA for the CDR3: TGTGCCAGCAGCTACCGGGACAGAAAAAATGAAAAACTGTTTTTT.

CDR3 in DNA: TGTGCCAGCTCACCCCAGACTAGCTACCTATACTTC. Amino acid sequence: CASSPQTSYLYF. The chain couples TRBV18 to TRBJ2-7, with 7 bases fitting TRBD2. The V segment lost 3 bases and the J segment 13 bases; nucleotides outside the gene matches: 9. The CDR3 covers 12 residues. Per the germline V gene, CDR1 is KGHSH and CDR2 is LQKENI.

J is TRBJ1-3 and V is TRBV5-1; D unclear. The CDR3 has 15 amino acids. Germline V gene data show CDR1 as SGHRS and CDR2 as YFSETQ. Trimming shortened V by 4 bases and J by 0 bases, and 11 bases separated the two germline ends. CDR3 nucleotide sequence: TGCGCCAGCAGCCCCTTGAGGAGCTCTGGAAACACCATATATTTT. This translates into CASSPLRSSGNTIYF.

The chain combines TRBV7-2 with TRBJ2-7; no clear D. Germline CDR1 and CDR2: SGHTA and FQGNSA. V gave up 5 bases and J gave up 5 bases, with 7 bases separating them. This CDR3 region has 11 residues. CDR3 in DNA: TGTGCCAGCAGCCCCCATGACGAGCAGTACTTC. It yields the protein CASSPHDEQYF.

V usage is TRBV2 and J usage is TRBJ1-3, with D possibly being TRBD1 (6 bases). CDR3 length: 16 residues. Germline CDR1 and CDR2: SNHLY and FYNNEI. The V gene lost 6 bases and the J gene lost 0 bases, with 15 bases spanning the gap. CDR3 DNA: TGTGCCAGCAGGTACACGGGACACCGCTCTGGAAACACCATATATTTT. Amino acid sequence: CASRYTGHRSGNTIYF.

In DNA form, the CDR3 reads TGTGCCAGCTCACCAGCCCCACAGGCAGGGGGCACAGATACGCAGTATTTT. Amino acids: CASSPAPQAGGTDTQYF. The genes are TRBV18 and TRBJ2-3; TRBD1 is a possible D gene (6 bases). V was cut by 2 bases and J by 1 base, with 16 bases left in between. CDR3 size: 17 residues. Germline V gene data show CDR1 as KGHSH and CDR2 as LQKENI. Filled out from reference TRBV18 and TRBJ2-3, the complete variable domain reads NAGVMQNPRHLVRRRGQEARLRCSPMKGHSHVYWYRQLPEEGLKFMVYLQKENIIDESGMPKERFSAEFPKEGPSILRIQQVVRGDSAAYFCASSPAPQAGGTDTQYFGPGTRLTVL.

The chain has TRBV27 and TRBJ2-2; 8 bases map to TRBD1. Trimming took 6 bases from V and 2 from J; bases not matched to a gene: 5. In germline, CDR1 is MNHEY, CDR2 SMNVEV (reference sequence). The CDR3 is 15 amino acids. CDR3 sequence: CASRWTGRNTGELFF. In DNA form, the CDR3 reads TGTGCCAGCAGATGGACAGGGAGAAACACCGGGGAGCTGTTTTTT.

V gene TRBV18 combines with J gene TRBJ2-2, with 8 bases that match TRBD1. J lost 4 bases, V lost 3 bases, and 7 bases had no gene match. The CDR3 has 16 residues. Germline V gives CDR1 KGHSH, CDR2 LQKENI. The CDR3 DNA follows: TGTGCCAGCTCACCGTTTGGACAGGGAATCACCGGGGAGCTGTTTTTT. Its protein is CASSPFGQGITGELFF.

This clone was seen only a few times. This rearrangement joins TRBV7-9 to TRBJ2-4; 9 nucleotides line up with TRBD1. This CDR3 contains 18 residues. Trimming took 3 bases from V and 1 from J; bases not matched to a gene: 10. In germline, CDR1 is SEHNR, CDR2 FQNEAQ (reference sequence). The CDR3 region is CASSFLGGQGPAKNIQYF. CDR3 DNA sequence: TGTGCCAGCAGCTTCCTCGGGGGACAGGGTCCGGCCAAAAACATTCAGTACTTC.

The chain has TRBV14 and TRBJ1-5, with no clear D. Trimming pared 5 bases from V and 7 bases from J, leaving 9 bases between. The CDR3 has 12 residues. Per the germline V gene, CDR1 is SGHDN and CDR2 is FVKESK. The CDR3 is CASSDRGQPQHF. The DNA for the CDR3 is TGTGCCAGCAGCGACCGAGGGCAGCCCCAGCATTTT.

The V gene is TRBV7-2, the J gene TRBJ2-7; D not certain. The germline V and J ends were trimmed by 2 bases and 7 bases, with 9 bases remaining between them. This CDR3 comprises 12 residues. Germline assignment: CDR1 SGHTA and CDR2 FQGNSA. Here the CDR3 DNA reads TGTGCCAGCAGCTTAAGACTTGGGGAGCAGTACTTC. The encoded protein is CASSLRLGEQYF.

This clone showed up just once. The chain joins TRBV27 to TRBJ1-2; a possible D gene is TRBD1 (5 bases). CDR3 length: 14 amino acids. Trimming took off 0 bases at V and 4 bases at J, with 9 bases between the two ends. CDR1 is MNHEY and CDR2 is SMNVEV in the germline V gene (reference sequence). CDR3 coding DNA: TGTGCCAGCAGTTTATCGGGGCAGTTCTATGGCTACACCTTC. Translated: CASSLSGQFYGYTF.

This chain links TRBV5-1 with TRBJ2-7; TRBD1 agrees at 7 bases. CDR3 size: 12 residues. V dropped 5 bases and J dropped 2; count of bases not matched to a gene: 1. The germline V gene has CDR1 SGHRS and CDR2 YFSETQ. The CDR3 reads CASRRGPYEQYF. The CDR3 DNA reads as TGCGCCAGCAGGAGGGGGCCCTACGAGCAGTACTTC.

The rearrangement uses TRBV19 and TRBJ1-5; D remains unclear. Germline V gene sequence: CDR1 LNHDA, CDR2 SQIVND (reference sequence). The CDR3 has 15 amino acids. Trimming left V 7 bases short and J 7 bases short, with 20 bases between. CDR3 bases: TGTGCCAGTAAAATGAGGGCGTCAATGGGGCAGCCCCAGCATTTT. It translates to CASKMRASMGQPQHF.

The gene calls are TRBV5-1 and TRBJ1-4, with a weak D call TRBD1 (5 bases). With 2 bases removed from V and 4 bases from J, the gap between germline ends came to 9 bases. Germline V lookup: CDR1 SGHRS, CDR2 YFSETQ. CDR3 length: 14 amino acids. CDR3 loop: CASSLGANNEKLFF. As DNA, the CDR3 is TGCGCCAGCAGCTTAGGGGCCAATAATGAAAAACTGTTTTTT. The complete variable domain, with remaining parts taken from reference TRBV5-1 and TRBJ1-4, reads KAGVTQTPRYLIKTRGQQVTLSCSPISGHRSVSWYQQTPGQGLQFLFEYFSETQRNKGNFPGRFSGRQFSNSRSEMNVSTLELGDSALYLCASSLGANNEKLFFGSGTQLSVL.

V is TRBV2 and J is TRBJ1-1, with 7 bases fitting TRBD1. CDR3 length equals 14 residues. After removal of 7 bases from V and 7 bases from J, the junction contained 12 bases not matched to a gene. CDR1 and CDR2 from the germline V gene are SNHLY and FYNNEI. CDR3 region: CASIPTGRKSEAFF. CDR3 in DNA: TGTGCCAGCATCCCGACAGGGCGGAAGAGTGAAGCTTTCTTT. Variable domain in full (rest from reference TRBV2 and TRBJ1-1): EPEVTQTPSHQVTQMGQEVILRCVPISNHLYFYWYRQILGQKVEFLVSFYNNEISEKSEIFDDQFSVERPDGSNFTLKIRSTKLEDSAMYFCASIPTGRKSEAFFGQGTRLTVV.

The chain is built from TRBV5-1 and TRBJ2-1; tentatively, D is TRBD2 (7 bases). The germline V gene encodes CDR1 SGHRS and CDR2 YFSETQ. The CDR3 sequence is 15 residues long. V lost 3 bases, J lost 0 bases, and 10 bases lay in between. In DNA, the CDR3 is TGCGCCAGCAGCTCGGGGGGCGGCTCCTACAATGAGCAGTTCTTC. Encoded protein: CASSSGGGSYNEQFF. The variable domain in full, with the rest retrieved from reference TRBV5-1 and TRBJ2-1, is KAGVTQTPRYLIKTRGQQVTLSCSPISGHRSVSWYQQTPGQGLQFLFEYFSETQRNKGNFPGRFSGRQFSNSRSEMNVSTLELGDSALYLCASSSGGGSYNEQFFGPGTRLTVL.

V usage is TRBV7-6 and J usage is TRBJ2-3; 7 bases line up with TRBD2. V shed 5 bases, J shed 1 base, and the junction held 6 bases outside the gene matches. The germline CDR1 and CDR2 sequences are SGHVS and FNYEAQ. The CDR3 consists of 15 residues. The CDR3, as DNA: TGTGCCAGCAGCCTACAAAGCGGGGGCACAGATACGCAGTATTTT. Translating gives CASSLQSGGTDTQYF.

The chain is built from TRBV9 and TRBJ1-4, with 10 bases lining up with TRBD1. This CDR3 comprises 15 residues. Germline CDR1 reads SGDLS; CDR2 reads YYNGEE. V lost 3 bases to trimming and J lost 8 bases; unmatched junction nucleotides: 7. CDR3 sequence: CASSGWDRGREKLFF. The CDR3 region has the DNA TGTGCCAGCAGCGGATGGGACAGGGGTCGGGAAAAACTGTTTTTT.

V gene TRBV10-3 combines with J gene TRBJ2-1; 13 nucleotides line up with TRBD2. Losses at the gene ends were 6 bases for V and 8 bases for J; bases not matched to a gene: 13. The CDR3 covers 17 residues. From germline, CDR1 is ENHRY and CDR2 SYGVKD. For the CDR3, the DNA is TGTGCCATCAGGCCCCGGGGGGGGACTAGCGGGATAGATGAGCAGTTCTTC. Its translation: CAIRPRGGTSGIDEQFF.

This clone showed up just once. The rearrangement joins TRBV25-1 to TRBJ2-6; D gene uncertain. Trimming pared 6 bases from V and 2 bases from J, leaving 11 bases between. Germline V CDR1 and CDR2: MGHDK, SYGVNS. The CDR3 spans 15 residues. Here the CDR3 DNA reads TGTGCCAGCAGCGCCCATGGCCCTGGGGCCAACGTCCTGACTTTC. Translating gives CASSAHGPGANVLTF. Combining the CDR3 with reference TRBV25-1 and TRBJ2-6 gives the whole variable domain EADIYQTPRYLVIGTGKKITLECSQTMGHDKMYWYQQDPGMELHLIHYSYGVNSTEKGDLSSESTVSRIRTEHFPLTLESARPSHTSQYLCASSAHGPGANVLTFGAGSRLTVL.

CDR3 nucleotides: TGTGCCAGCAGCTTTCCGGGACTAGCGGGGATACCCGGAACCTACGAGCAGTACTTC. Translated: CASSFPGLAGIPGTYEQYF. V is TRBV11-2 and J is TRBJ2-7; the match to TRBD2 covers 13 bases. V gave up 3 bases and J gave up 2 bases; unmatched junction bases: 13. This CDR3 has 19 amino acids. Per germline, CDR1 SGHAT and CDR2 FQNNGV.

J is TRBJ1-3 and V is TRBV11-2; 7 bases agree with TRBD1. Trimming at V came to 3 bases and at J to 0 bases, leaving 8 bases not matched to a gene. The CDR3 consists of 17 residues. Germline V lookup: CDR1 SGHAT, CDR2 FQNNGV. CDR3 DNA: TGTGCCAGCAGCTTTAGGGGGACAGCCAACTCTGGAAACACCATATATTTT. Residues: CASSFRGTANSGNTIYF.

This sequence joins TRBV4-3 and TRBJ1-3; D is ambiguous. Trimming left V 1 base short and J 0 bases short, with 13 bases between. Germline lookup yields CDR1 LGHNA and CDR2 YSLEER. The CDR3 contains 17 residues. This chain's CDR3 is CASSQGAQARSGNTIYF. The CDR3 bases are TGCGCCAGCAGCCAAGGGGCCCAGGCCCGCTCTGGAAACACCATATATTTT.

This clone was picked up a small number of times. J is TRBJ1-6 and V is TRBV6-5; TRBD1 matches at 7 bases. V was pared by 0 bases and J by 9 bases, with 5 bases of the junction left unmatched. The CDR3 consists of 15 residues. The germline CDR1 and CDR2 sequences are MNHEY and SVGAGI. The CDR3 sequence is CASSYSGGRSSPLHF. CDR3 bases: TGTGCCAGCAGTTACTCAGGGGGCCGGAGTTCACCCCTCCACTTT.

The chain links TRBV30 to TRBJ1-1, with D possibly being TRBD1 (6 bases). V was clipped by 6 bases and J by 3 bases, with 17 bases between them. In germline, CDR1 is GTSNPN, CDR2 SVGIG (reference sequence). The CDR3 has 14 residues. Here the CDR3 reads CACTGRTRDTEAFF. The CDR3 region has the DNA TGTGCCTGTACAGGGAGAACTCGGGACACTGAAGCTTTCTTT.